Presented here are 23 T cell receptor beta chains from one specimen sequenced in a study of type 1 regulatory T cells. The antigens these receptors bind are not known. From the reads, TCRdb called clonotypes with MiXCR, one entry per CDR3 protein. Among just under 65,000 distinct CDR3 sequences listed, just under 50% were seen once. The sequencing sample was made of cultured non-Tr1 T cells, either the whole culture or a sorted T cell fraction (not recorded which). All receptors derive from a human donor in good health.

This clonotype was seen only once. The rearrangement joins TRBV6-5 to TRBJ1-4; D ambiguous. CDR3 length equals 13 residues. The germline V and J ends were trimmed by 6 bases and 7 bases, with 12 bases remaining between them. Germline values: CDR1 MNHEY, CDR2 SVGAGI. The CDR3 loop reads CASSPRLGEKLFF. As DNA, the CDR3 is TGTGCCAGCAGCCCACGACTGGGTGAAAAACTGTTTTTT.

This clonotype appeared a few times. The V gene is TRBV7-9, the J gene TRBJ1-5; perhaps TRBD1 as D (5 bases). Germline loops: CDR1 SEHNR, CDR2 FQNEAQ (reference sequence). This CDR3 contains 15 residues. V was pared by 3 bases and J by 6 bases, with 15 bases between. The chain's CDR3 is CASSFAGDLSQPQHF. The DNA for the CDR3 is TGTGCCAGCAGCTTTGCCGGGGACCTCAGTCAGCCCCAGCATTTT. The whole variable domain, remainder taken from reference TRBV7-9 and TRBJ1-5, is DTGVSQNPRHKITKRGQNVTFRCDPISEHNRLYWYRQTLGQGPEFLTYFQNEAQLEKSRLLSDRFSAERPKGSFSTLEIQRTEQGDSAMYLCASSFAGDLSQPQHFGDGTRLSIL.

In its sample, this clonotype was seen a few times. The V and J genes are TRBV12-3 or TRBV12-4 and TRBJ2-1, with TRBD1 identical over 9 bases. The CDR3 consists of 15 residues. The J segment lost 2 bases and the V segment lost 6 bases, leaving 5 bases of the junction unmatched. The CDR3 region has the DNA TGTGCCAGCAGGTTGGGACAGGGCCCCTACAATGAGCAGTTCTTC. This codes for CASRLGQGPYNEQFF.

This clonotype was recorded only once. The junction does not match germline at one end; this may be a read error. The chain couples TRBV4-1 to TRBJ1-1; unclear D gene. The CDR3 contains 14 residues. Germline V gene lookup returns CDR1 MGHRA and CDR2 YSYEKL. This CDR3 reads CASGQGRRNTEAFF. For the CDR3, the DNA is TGCGCCAGCGGCCAAGGCCGGAGGAACACTGAAGCTTTCTTT.

The CDR3 DNA follows: TGCGCCAGCAGCTTGGACAGGCCGAACACCGGGGAGCTGTTTTTT. Its translation is CASSLDRPNTGELFF. The chain uses TRBV5-1 and TRBJ2-2; possible D gene TRBD1, 5 bases. Germline V gene lookup returns CDR1 SGHRS and CDR2 YFSETQ. V was clipped by 0 bases and J by 0 bases, with 6 bases between them. The CDR3 spans 15 residues.

This chain connects TRBV14 to TRBJ2-7; either TRBD1 or TRBD2 may supply D (6 bases each). The ends were cut back, 2 bases at V and 4 bases at J, with 9 bases in the middle. The length of the CDR3 is 13 residues. CDR1 and CDR2 (germline): SGHDN, FVKESK. The CDR3, as DNA: TGTGCCAGCAGCCAATGGGGGGCATACGAGCAGTACTTC. Amino acid sequence: CASSQWGAYEQYF.

The V and J genes are TRBV12-3 or TRBV12-4 and TRBJ2-1; D gene uncertain. The CDR3 has 12 amino acids. V was clipped by 5 bases and J by 5 bases, with 7 bases between them. The CDR3, as DNA: TGTGCCAGCAGTCCCGATAACAATGAGCAGTTCTTC. This codes for CASSPDNNEQFF.

This sequence joins TRBV7-6 and TRBJ2-2; D gene uncertain. Germline CDR1 is SGHVS and CDR2 is FNYEAQ. The CDR3 length is 17 residues. Trimming took 3 bases from V and 0 from J, leaving 14 bases between them. The CDR3 region has the DNA TGTGCCAGCAGCTTCATACCCTCGACAACGAACACCGGGGAGCTGTTTTTT. Translating it yields CASSFIPSTTNTGELFF.

The table lists this clonotype with a few counts. This chain connects TRBV28 to TRBJ2-4; 8 nucleotides agree with TRBD1. The CDR3 is made up of 14 amino acids. Germline CDR1 MDHEN, CDR2 SYDVKM. The V and J ends lost 3 bases and 5 bases, in that order; junction bases with no gene match: 3. The DNA of the CDR3 is TGTGCCAGCAGTTTCCAGGGGGCAGAAAACATTCAGTACTTC. Translated: CASSFQGAENIQYF.

The gene calls are TRBV12-3 or TRBV12-4 and TRBJ2-3; 12 nucleotides match TRBD2. This CDR3 is built from 14 residues. Trimming took 6 bases from V and 4 from J; bases not matched to a gene: 2. CDR3 protein: CASRLAGGSDTQYF. CDR3 sequence (DNA): TGTGCCAGCAGGCTAGCGGGGGGGTCAGATACGCAGTATTTT.

The sample holds a few counts of this clonotype. CDR3 amino acids: CASSVAYEQYF. The CDR3 DNA is TGTGCCAGCAGCGTAGCCTACGAGCAGTACTTC. The J gene is TRBJ2-7, the V gene TRBV2; D is unresolved. In germline, CDR1 is SNHLY, CDR2 FYNNEI. V was cut by 6 bases and J by 2 bases, with 5 bases left in between. The CDR3 is 11 residues long.

The rearrangement joins TRBV20-1 to TRBJ2-1; 10 positions match TRBD2. CDR1 is DFQATT, CDR2 SNEGSKA, per germline (reference sequence). Trimming took 1 base from V and 8 from J; bases not matched to a gene: 8. The CDR3 has 15 amino acids. This chain's CDR3 is CSARGSSGGRDEQFF. The CDR3, as DNA: TGCAGTGCTAGAGGATCTAGCGGGGGCCGGGATGAGCAGTTCTTC.

As concerns this clonotype: A much larger clone lies one base from this, so it may be a read error. The chain employs TRBV7-2 and TRBJ1-2; D ambiguous. The CDR3 sequence is 11 residues long. In germline, CDR1 is SGHTA, CDR2 FQGNSA. CDR3 region: CASSLVGGYIF. The DNA for the CDR3 is TGTGCCAGCAGCTTAGTGGGTGGCTACATCTTC. Complete variable domain (other parts from reference TRBV7-2 and TRBJ1-2): GAGVSQSPSNKVTEKGKDVELRCDPISGHTALYWYRQSLGQGLEFLIYFQGNSAPDKSGLPSDRFSAERTGGSVSTLTIQRTQQEDSAVYLCASSLVGGYIFGSGTRLTVV.

With respect to this clonotype: At one of its ends the junction is not consistent with the germline gene, which may arise from a read error. V gene TRBV7-9 combines with J gene TRBJ1-2; 9 nucleotides agree with TRBD1. The CDR3 has 16 residues. The V gene's germline CDR1 is SEHNR and CDR2 FQNEAQ (reference sequence). CDR3 protein: CAGSRSGTGSDYGYTF. CDR3 in DNA: TGTGCCGGCAGCCGCTCCGGGACAGGGTCAGACTATGGCTACACCTTC.

The V call is TRBV5-1, the J call TRBJ2-1; maybe TRBD2 (6 bases). V lost 7 bases and J 2 bases, leaving 13 bases between the germline ends. Germline V lookup: CDR1 SGHRS, CDR2 YFSETQ. There are 14 residues in the CDR3. The CDR3 DNA reads as TGCGCCAGCGGGGGAGGCCTAGCCTACAATGAGCAGTTCTTC. Protein product: CASGGGLAYNEQFF.

The chain recombines TRBV7-2 with TRBJ2-7; 11 nucleotides match TRBD2. This CDR3 region has 16 residues. V shed 5 bases, J shed 4 bases, and the junction held 10 bases outside the gene matches. From germline, CDR1 is SGHTA and CDR2 FQGNSA. The CDR3 bases are TGTGCCAGCAGCCCGCGACTAGCGGGGAGCTTATACGAGCAGTACTTC. Residues: CASSPRLAGSLYEQYF.

The rearrangement links TRBV5-1 to TRBJ2-3; 9 bases agree with TRBD2. The CDR3 consists of 16 residues. CDR1 SGHRS and CDR2 YFSETQ come from the germline V gene. V shed 0 bases and J 1 base; nucleotides not matched to a gene: 3. CDR3 sequence reads: CASSLESSGGTDTQYF. The CDR3 DNA is TGCGCCAGCAGCTTGGAGTCTAGCGGGGGCACAGATACGCAGTATTTT.

Only a few counts were recorded for this clonotype. CDR3 sequence: CASSGRDTNTEAFF. CDR3 DNA sequence: TGTGCCAGCAGCGGGCGGGACACTAACACTGAAGCTTTCTTT. The chain joins TRBV21-1 to TRBJ1-1; the D call of TRBD1 is as the table states it, not checked on the DNA. TRBV21-1 counts as a pseudogene. CDR3 length: 14 residues.

The chain is built from TRBV5-1 and TRBJ1-2; weak D call: TRBD1 (5 bases). The CDR3 extends over 14 amino acids. Germline assignment: CDR1 SGHRS and CDR2 YFSETQ. With 4 bases removed from V and 7 bases from J, the gap between germline ends came to 17 bases. The CDR3 DNA sequence: TGCGCCAGCAGCAGGGATCGGCAGGGAGGTGGCTACACCTTC. Protein product: CASSRDRQGGGYTF.

For the CDR3, the DNA is TGTGCCAGCAGGGATGCTAGCTCCTATAATTCACCCCTCCACTTT. It is translated as CASRDASSYNSPLHF. V and J are TRBV6-5 and TRBJ1-6; D is unresolved. Germline-derived CDR1 and CDR2 are MNHEY and SVGAGI. The CDR3 runs to 15 residues. Trimming cost V 6 bases and J 0 bases, with 9 bases left between them.

The V gene is TRBV19, the J gene TRBJ2-5; 8 bases map to TRBD1. The CDR3 runs 13 residues. J lost 2 bases, V lost 7 bases, and 3 bases had no gene match. Germline lookup yields CDR1 LNHDA and CDR2 SQIVND (reference sequence). This CDR3 reads CASKGTGQETQYF. For the CDR3, the DNA is TGTGCCAGTAAGGGGACAGGACAAGAGACCCAGTACTTC.

This sequence joins TRBV12-3 or TRBV12-4 and TRBJ2-3, with a tentative D call TRBD2 (7 bases). This CDR3 is built from 15 residues. The ends were cut back, 5 bases at V and 2 bases at J, with 14 bases in the middle. This CDR3 is CASSDGGPNTDTQYF. In nucleotides, the CDR3 is TGTGCCAGCAGTGACGGGGGGCCGAACACAGATACGCAGTATTTT.

CDR3 protein: CASSPRLAGGYYEQYF. Written as DNA, the CDR3 is TGTGCCAGCAGCCCCCGACTAGCGGGGGGTTATTACGAGCAGTACTTC. The chain has TRBV7-2 and TRBJ2-7, with 13 bases matching TRBD2. The CDR3 length is 16 residues. Germline V gene data show CDR1 as SGHTA and CDR2 as FQGNSA. After removal of 5 bases from V and 4 bases from J, the junction contained 8 bases not matched to a gene.